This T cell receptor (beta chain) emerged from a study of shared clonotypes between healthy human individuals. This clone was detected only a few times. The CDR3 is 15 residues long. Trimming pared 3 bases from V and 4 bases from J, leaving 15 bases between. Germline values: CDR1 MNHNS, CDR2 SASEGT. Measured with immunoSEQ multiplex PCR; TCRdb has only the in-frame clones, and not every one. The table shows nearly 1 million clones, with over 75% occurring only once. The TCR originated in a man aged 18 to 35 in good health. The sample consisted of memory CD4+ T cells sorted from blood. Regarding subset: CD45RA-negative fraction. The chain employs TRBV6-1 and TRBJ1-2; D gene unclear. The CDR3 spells CASSESGRFFYGYTF. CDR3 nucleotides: TGTGCCAGCAGTGAGTCAGGAAGGTTTTTCTATGGCTACACCTTC.